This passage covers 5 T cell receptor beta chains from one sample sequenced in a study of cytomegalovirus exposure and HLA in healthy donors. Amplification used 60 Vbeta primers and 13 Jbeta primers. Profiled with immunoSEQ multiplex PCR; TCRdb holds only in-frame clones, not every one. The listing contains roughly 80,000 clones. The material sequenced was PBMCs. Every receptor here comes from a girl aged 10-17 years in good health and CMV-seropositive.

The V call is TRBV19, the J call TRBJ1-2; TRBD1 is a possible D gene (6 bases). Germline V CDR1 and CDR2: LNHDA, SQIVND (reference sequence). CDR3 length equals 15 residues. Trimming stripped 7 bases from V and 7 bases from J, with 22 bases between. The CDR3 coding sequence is TGTGCCAGTACCCCAGTCGGGACATCTGGTGGTGGCTACACCTTC. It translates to CASTPVGTSGGGYTF. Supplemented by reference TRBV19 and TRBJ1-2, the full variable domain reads DGGITQSPKYLFRKEGQNVTLSCEQNLNHDAMYWYRQDPGQGLRLIYYSQIVNDFQKGDIAEGYSVSREKKESFPLTVTSAQKNPTAFYLCASTPVGTSGGGYTFGSGTRLTVV.

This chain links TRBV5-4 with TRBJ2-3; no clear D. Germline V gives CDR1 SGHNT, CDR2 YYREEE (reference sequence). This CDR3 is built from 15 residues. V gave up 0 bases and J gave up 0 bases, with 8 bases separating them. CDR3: CASSLAGLSTDTQYF. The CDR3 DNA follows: TGTGCCAGCAGCTTGGCCGGGTTAAGCACAGATACGCAGTATTTT.

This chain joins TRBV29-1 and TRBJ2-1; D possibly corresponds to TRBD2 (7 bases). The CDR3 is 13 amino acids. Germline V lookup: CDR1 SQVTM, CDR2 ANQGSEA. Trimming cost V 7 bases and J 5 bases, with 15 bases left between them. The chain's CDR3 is CSAQGTNDNEQFF. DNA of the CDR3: TGCAGCGCCCAGGGGACTAATGACAATGAGCAGTTCTTC.

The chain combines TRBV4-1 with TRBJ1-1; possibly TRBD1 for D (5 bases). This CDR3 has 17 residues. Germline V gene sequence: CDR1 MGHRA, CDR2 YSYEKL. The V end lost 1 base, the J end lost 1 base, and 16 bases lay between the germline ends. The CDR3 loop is CASSQALGGRGNTEAFF. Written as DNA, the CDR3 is TGCGCCAGCAGCCAAGCACTGGGGGGAAGGGGGAACACTGAAGCTTTCTTT.

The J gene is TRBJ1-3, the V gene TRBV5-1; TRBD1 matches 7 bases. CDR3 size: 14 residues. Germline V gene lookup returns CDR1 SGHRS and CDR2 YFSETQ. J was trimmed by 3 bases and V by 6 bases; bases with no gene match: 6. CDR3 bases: TGCGCCAGCACTACAGGGGCTGTTGGAAACACCATATATTTT. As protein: CASTTGAVGNTIYF. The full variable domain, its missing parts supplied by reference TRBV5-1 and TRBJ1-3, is KAGVTQTPRYLIKTRGQQVTLSCSPISGHRSVSWYQQTPGQGLQFLFEYFSETQRNKGNFPGRFSGRQFSNSRSEMNVSTLELGDSALYLCASTTGAVGNTIYFGEGSWLTVV.